This T cell receptor beta chain was identified in a study of Tregs in tolerant kidney transplant recipients. Study outcomes and limitations: Activated donor B cell expansion appeared to reveal the most relevant donor-specific TCRbeta repertoire.

The assay was immunoSEQ multiplex PCR, and TCRdb's table has in-frame clones only and misses some. Its clone listing holds approximately 24,000 clones. Remarks on this clone: Its antigen remains unknown.

The nonmyeloablative bone marrow transplants came from related graft donors, with transient mixed chimerism. Thawed PBMCs were FACS-sorted into unstimulated CD4+CD25+CD127- regulatory T cells, CD4+CD25- non-regulatory cells, CD4 and CD8 cells. This sample comprised CD4+ T cells from blood (PBMCs), obtained 6 months after the transplant. The source is a human patient who received a combined kidney and bone marrow transplant. T cells may partly derive from the graft donor.

Partial CDR3 DNA: TGTGCCAGTAGTATAGCCACCGCGGGTTCACCC. Its translation is CASSIATAGSP. The full CDR3 protein is CASSIATAGSPLHF. The chain carries TRBV19 and TRBJ1-6; no definite D call. Read coverage stops 3 residues before the CDR3 terminus; the germline J gene supplies the remainder. The CDR3 totals 14 residues. Trimming shortened V by 1 base and J by 9 bases, and 10 bases separated the two germline ends. The germline V gene encodes CDR1 LNHDA and CDR2 SQIVND (reference sequence).